This T cell receptor beta chain was found in a study of vaccination effects on CD4 cells after COVID-19. The assay was immunoSEQ multiplex PCR, and TCRdb's table has in-frame clones only and misses some. The table includes 45,000 to 60,000 clones, 60% to 85% detected once. The study's findings and limits: Spike-reactive clones present post-vaccine in convalescents were predominantly new vaccine-induced clones.

Culture lasted about nine days before CD4+ T cell isolation. As concerns this clone: Antigen specificity is unknown. The junction departs from germline at one end; a sequencing error may be responsible.

The receptor was isolated from a human donor who had a prior SARS-CoV-2 infection. The input for sequencing was CD4+ T cells from PBMCs cultured without peptide, taken before COVID-19 vaccination.

The CDR3 region is CATSRTSSSEQYF. The CDR3 DNA sequence: TGTGCCACCAGCAGGACTAGTTCCTCCGAGCAGTACTTC. V gene TRBV15 combines with J gene TRBJ2-7, with a weak D call TRBD2 (6 bases). The CDR3 loop spans 13 amino acids. Germline CDR1 LNHNV, CDR2 YYDKDF (reference sequence).